The clone carrying this T cell receptor (beta chain) has only a few counts. The TCRbeta library incorporated unique molecular identifiers. TCRdb itself ran the PCR reads through MiXCR, one entry per CDR3 protein. The sample contains 400,000 to 500,000 distinct CDR3 sequences, 11% of which appear only once. This CDR3 is 18 amino acids long. V lost 7 bases to trimming and J lost 3 bases, with 28 bases between them. This record belongs to a study of T-cell reconstitution after alpha-beta-depleted transplantation in children. The sequence derives from a human donor who donated a stem cell graft to a child with acute myeloid leukemia. The sequences come from PBMCs from the stem cell graft donor, collected from the stem cell graft. This chain links TRBV12-3 or TRBV12-4 with TRBJ2-7; perhaps TRBD2 as D (5 bases). Written as DNA, the CDR3 is TGTGCCAGCACCCTTATAGGCCCTGACCGGGAACGAAACTACGAGCAGTACGTC. Amino acids: CASTLIGPDRERNYEQYV.